The rows below give T cell receptor beta chains drawn from one sample of a study of blood T cells in healthy people across ages. TCRdb reprocessed the 5' RACE reads with MiXCR, giving one entry per CDR3 protein. Of roughly 1,300,000 distinct CDR3 sequences listed, around 59% are singletons. Sequencing was done on a sample of blood. These receptors were obtained from a young man in good health. Each CDR3 is given with its conserved first and last residue. D genes are given only for firm matches. Size is stated for part of the rows, as once, few or many counts, or as a class when the clone is expanded.

>TRBJ2-2|TRBV7-9|.|.
CASSLGFANTGELFF
TGTGCCAGCAGCTTAGGATTCGCGAACACCGGGGAGCTGTTTTTT
>TRBJ2-7|TRBV11-2|.|.
CASSLGALSREQYF
TGTGCCAGCAGCTTAGGGGCGCTAAGCCGCGAGCAGTACTTC
>TRBJ1-3|TRBV7-6|TRBD1|.
CASSLHGTGDSSGNTIYF
TGTGCCAGCAGCCTTCACGGGACAGGGGACTCCTCTGGAAACACCATATATTTT
>TRBJ1-6|TRBV13|.|.
CASSYSTAGSPLHF
TGTGCCAGCAGCTATAGCACAGCGGGTTCACCCCTCCACTTT
>TRBJ2-2|TRBV6-2/TRBV6-3|.|.
CAGGGTGELFF
TGTGCTGGAGGGGGTACCGGGGAGCTGTTTTTT
>TRBJ2-7|TRBV20-1|TRBD2|.
CSARDWSGGSYEQYF
TGCAGTGCTAGAGATTGGTCCGGGGGGTCCTACGAGCAGTACTTC
>TRBJ2-5|TRBV19|TRBD1|.
CASTDRVGETQYF
TGTGCCAGCACGGACAGGGTAGGAGAGACCCAGTACTTC
>TRBJ2-3|TRBV20-1|TRBD2|.
CSAGAPGLARGTDTQYF
TGCAGTGCTGGGGCCCCGGGACTAGCGAGGGGAACAGATACGCAGTATTTT
>TRBJ2-1|TRBV10-3|.|.
CAISESSIAYYNEQFF
TGTGCCATCAGTGAGTCGAGTATCGCCTATTACAATGAGCAGTTCTTC
>TRBJ2-3|TRBV6-1|TRBD1|.
CASRGGQGVWDTQYF
TGTGCCAGCAGGGGAGGACAGGGGGTATGGGATACGCAGTATTTT
>TRBJ1-2|TRBV29-1|.|.
CSVEDGSGGSGYGYTF
TGCAGCGTTGAAGATGGGAGTGGGGGTTCGGGTTATGGCTACACCTTC
>TRBJ2-1|TRBV27|.|.
CASSGWANHYNEQFF
TGTGCCAGCAGTGGATGGGCAAACCACTACAATGAGCAGTTCTTC
>TRBJ1-2|TRBV7-8|TRBD1|.
CASSRTPGQGNGYTF
TGTGCCAGCAGTCGAACTCCGGGACAGGGAAATGGCTACACCTTC
>TRBJ2-7|TRBV7-2|TRBD2|.
CASSLQLAGAEQYF
TGTGCCAGCAGCTTACAATTAGCGGGAGCCGAGCAGTACTTC
>TRBJ2-7|TRBV7-2|.|.
CASSLEAVSYEQYF
TGTGCCAGCAGCTTAGAAGCGGTCTCCTACGAGCAGTACTTC
>TRBJ2-3|TRBV27|.|.
CASSPRGSGFPGGDTQYF
TGTGCCAGCAGTCCCCGAGGGAGCGGGTTCCCCGGTGGAGATACGCAGTATTTT
>TRBJ1-1|TRBV6-4|.|.
CASSVDKNTEAFF
TGTGCCAGCAGTGTGGACAAGAACACTGAAGCTTTCTTT
>TRBJ2-7|TRBV7-2|.|once
CASSPDGYYGQYF
TGTGCCAGCAGCCCGGACGGATACTACGGGCAGTACTTC
>TRBJ2-1|TRBV11-2|.|.
CASSPVNPGTHQETQFF
TGTGCCAGCAGCCCTGTTAATCCGGGGACACACCAAGAGACCCAGTTCTTC
>TRBJ2-1|TRBV20-1|.|.
CSARDLGLYNEQFF
TGCAGTGCTAGAGATCTCGGCCTCTACAATGAGCAGTTCTTC
>TRBJ1-5|TRBV20-1|.|.
CSARGRGSNQPQHF
TGCAGTGCTAGAGGACGGGGTAGCAATCAGCCCCAGCATTTT
>TRBJ2-1|TRBV28|.|few
CASSPTQAGSYNEQFF
TGTGCCAGCAGTCCGACACAGGCGGGCTCCTACAATGAGCAGTTCTTC
>TRBJ2-5|TRBV27|TRBD1|.
CASRYTGGRETQYF
TGTGCCAGCAGATATACAGGGGGCAGAGAGACCCAGTACTTC
>TRBJ2-5|TRBV5-1|.|.
CASSLPTSGQETQYF
TGCGCCAGCAGCTTACCTACATCAGGCCAAGAGACCCAGTACTTC
>TRBJ2-1|TRBV7-9|.|.
CASSLGVQATYNEQFF
TGTGCCAGCAGCTTAGGGGTGCAGGCTACCTACAATGAGCAGTTCTTC
>TRBJ2-3|TRBV28|TRBD1|.
CASSKDRGADTQYF
TGTGCCAGCAGTAAGGACAGGGGGGCAGATACGCAGTATTTT